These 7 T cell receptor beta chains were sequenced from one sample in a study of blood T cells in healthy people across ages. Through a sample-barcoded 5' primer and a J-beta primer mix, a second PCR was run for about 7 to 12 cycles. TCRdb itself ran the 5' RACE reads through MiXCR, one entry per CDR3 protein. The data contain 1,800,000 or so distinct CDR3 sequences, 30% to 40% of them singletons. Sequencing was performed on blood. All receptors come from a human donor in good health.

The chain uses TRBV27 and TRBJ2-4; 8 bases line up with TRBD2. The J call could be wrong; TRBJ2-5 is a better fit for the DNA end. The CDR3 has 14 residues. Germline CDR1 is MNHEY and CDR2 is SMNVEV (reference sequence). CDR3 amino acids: CASSYHAGGETQYF. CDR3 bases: TGTGCCAGCAGTTATCACGCGGGGGGAGAGACCCAGTACTTC.

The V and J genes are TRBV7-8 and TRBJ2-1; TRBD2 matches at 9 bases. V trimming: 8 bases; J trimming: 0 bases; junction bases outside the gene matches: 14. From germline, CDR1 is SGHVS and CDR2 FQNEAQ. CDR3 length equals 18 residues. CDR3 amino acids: CASLAGRGRGSSYNEQFF. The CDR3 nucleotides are TGTGCCAGCCTAGCGGGGCGGGGGAGAGGTAGCTCCTACAATGAGCAGTTCTTC.

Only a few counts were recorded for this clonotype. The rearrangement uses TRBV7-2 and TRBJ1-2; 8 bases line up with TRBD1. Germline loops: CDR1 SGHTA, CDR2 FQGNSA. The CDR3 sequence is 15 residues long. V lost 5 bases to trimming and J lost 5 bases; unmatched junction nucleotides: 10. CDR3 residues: CASSHGQGPLYGYTF. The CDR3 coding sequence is TGTGCCAGCAGCCACGGACAGGGACCTTTATATGGCTACACCTTC.

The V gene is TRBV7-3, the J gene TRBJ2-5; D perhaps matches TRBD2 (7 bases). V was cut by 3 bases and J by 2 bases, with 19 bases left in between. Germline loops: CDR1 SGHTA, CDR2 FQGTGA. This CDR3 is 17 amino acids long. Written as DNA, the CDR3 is TGTGCCAGCAGCTTCACGGGGCGGGGGACACCTCAAGAGACCCAGTACTTC. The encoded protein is CASSFTGRGTPQETQYF.

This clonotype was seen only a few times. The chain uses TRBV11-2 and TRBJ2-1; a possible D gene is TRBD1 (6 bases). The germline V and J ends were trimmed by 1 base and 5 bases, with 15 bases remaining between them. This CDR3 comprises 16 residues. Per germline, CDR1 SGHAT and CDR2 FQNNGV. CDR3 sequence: CASSLVRGRRDNEQFF. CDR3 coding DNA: TGTGCCAGCAGCTTAGTCAGGGGTCGACGGGACAATGAGCAGTTCTTC.

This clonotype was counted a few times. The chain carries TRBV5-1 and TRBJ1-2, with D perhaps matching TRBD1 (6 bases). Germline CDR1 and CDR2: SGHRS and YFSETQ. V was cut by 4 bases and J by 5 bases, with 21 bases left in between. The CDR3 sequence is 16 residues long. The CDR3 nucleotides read TGCGCCAGCAGCCAGGGACACGGTGACTTCGGGTATGGCTACACCTTC. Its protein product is CASSQGHGDFGYGYTF.

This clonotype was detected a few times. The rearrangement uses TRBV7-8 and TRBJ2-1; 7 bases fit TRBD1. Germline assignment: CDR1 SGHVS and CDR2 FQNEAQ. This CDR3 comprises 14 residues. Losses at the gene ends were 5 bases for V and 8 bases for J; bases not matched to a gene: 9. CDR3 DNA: TGTGCCAGCAGCAAGGGGGCTCTTCGATATGAGCAGTTCTTC. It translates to CASSKGALRYEQFF.